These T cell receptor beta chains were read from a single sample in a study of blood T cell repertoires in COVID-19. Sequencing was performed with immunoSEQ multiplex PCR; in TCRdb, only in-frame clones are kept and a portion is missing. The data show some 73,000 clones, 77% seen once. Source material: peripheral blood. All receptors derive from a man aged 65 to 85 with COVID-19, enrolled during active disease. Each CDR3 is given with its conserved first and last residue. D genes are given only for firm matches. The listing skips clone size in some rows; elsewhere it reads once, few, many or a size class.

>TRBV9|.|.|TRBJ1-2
TGTGCCAGCAGCGTAGCGGGCCAGGGAGGCTATGGCTACACCTTC
CASSVAGQGGYGYTF
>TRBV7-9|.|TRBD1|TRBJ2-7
TGTGCCAGCAGCTGGGGGCCGGGACAGAACTACGAGCAGTACTTC
CASSWGPGQNYEQYF
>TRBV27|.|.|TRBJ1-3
TGTGCCAGCAGTTCTTTGACCCGGGTCGAACATGGAAACACCATATATTTT
CASSSLTRVEHGNTIYF
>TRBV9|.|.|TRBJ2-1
TGTGCCAGCAGCGTAGACGAGGGAGTGTTGAATGAGCAGTTCTTC
CASSVDEGVLNEQFF
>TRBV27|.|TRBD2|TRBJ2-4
TGTGCCAGCAGCCCCCGAGCGGGAGAACACATTCAGTACTTC
CASSPRAGEHIQYF
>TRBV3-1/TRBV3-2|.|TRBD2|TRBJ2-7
TGTGCCAGCAGCCAAGAAGTGCTAGCGGGAGTGTACGAGCAGTACTTC
CASSQEVLAGVYEQYF
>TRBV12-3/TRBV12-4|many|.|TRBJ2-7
TGTGCCAGCAGTCCCGGACAGTACGAGCAGTACTTC
CASSPGQYEQYF
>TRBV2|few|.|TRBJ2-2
TGTGCCAGCACGACATCTTTGGACACCGGGGAGCTGTTTTTT
CASTTSLDTGELFF
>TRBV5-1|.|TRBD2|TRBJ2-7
TGCGCCAGCAGCAAGGGACTAGCGGTCATCTACGAGCAGTACTTC
CASSKGLAVIYEQYF
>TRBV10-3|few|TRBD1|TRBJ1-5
TGTGCCATCAGTGAATACGGACAGGGGCTAGGACAGCCCCAGCATTTT
CAISEYGQGLGQPQHF
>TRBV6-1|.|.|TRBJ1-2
TGTGCCAGCAGTGAAGGGCAGACTCTCTATGGCTACACCTTC
CASSEGQTLYGYTF
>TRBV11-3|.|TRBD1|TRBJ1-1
TGTGCCAGCAGCTTAGGGGGGACAGCTGAAGCTTTCTTT
CASSLGGTAEAFF
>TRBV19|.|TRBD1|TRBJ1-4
TGTGCCAGTAAGGGACAGCTAACTAATGAAAAACTGTTTTTT
CASKGQLTNEKLFF
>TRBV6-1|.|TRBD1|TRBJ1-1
TGTGCCAGCAGTGAAGCGAGACAGGGGAGGGGCTGGACTGAAGCTTTCTTT
CASSEARQGRGWTEAFF
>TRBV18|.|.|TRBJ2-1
TGTGCCAGCTCACCACCGGCTTACAATGAGCAGTTCTTC
CASSPPAYNEQFF
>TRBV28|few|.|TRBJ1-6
TGTGCCAGCAGTTTCACTGTGGGCCATAATTCACCCCTCCACTTT
CASSFTVGHNSPLHF
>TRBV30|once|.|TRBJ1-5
TGTGCCTGGGGATTAAATAGCAATCAGCCCCAGCATTTT
CAWGLNSNQPQHF
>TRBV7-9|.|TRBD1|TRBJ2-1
TGTGCCAGCAGCTTAGGGACAGGGGGCCCCTACAATGAGCAGTTCTTC
CASSLGTGGPYNEQFF
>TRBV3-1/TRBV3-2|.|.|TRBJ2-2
TGTGCCAGCAGCCAAGGGTTCATGCGAGGTTGGAACACCGGGGAGCTGTTTTTT
CASSQGFMRGWNTGELFF
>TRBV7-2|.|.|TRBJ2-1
TGTGCCAGCAGCTCCCACCCTAGAGGATACAATGAGCAGTTCTTC
CASSSHPRGYNEQFF
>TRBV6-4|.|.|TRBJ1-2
TGTGCCAGCAGTGACTCTGGGGCTAGCTATGGCTACACCTTC
CASSDSGASYGYTF
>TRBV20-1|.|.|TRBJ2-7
TGCAGTGCTGAGAGTTACGAGCAGTACTTC
CSAESYEQYF
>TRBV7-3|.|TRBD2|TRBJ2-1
TGTGCCAGCAGCTTAACAGCGGGCGGGGGCAATGAGCAGTTCTTC
CASSLTAGGGNEQFF
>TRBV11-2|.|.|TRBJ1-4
TGTGCCAGCAGCTTAGCTTCTTGGTCAGAAGGGGATGAAAAACTGTTTTTT
CASSLASWSEGDEKLFF
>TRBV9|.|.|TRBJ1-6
TGTGCCAGCAGCGCCCGGACAGATGGTTCCCTCCACTTT
CASSARTDGSLHF
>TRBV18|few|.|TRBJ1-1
TGTGCCAGCTCATCCGCGTTACAGGGTGAGACTGAAGCTTTCTTT
CASSSALQGETEAFF
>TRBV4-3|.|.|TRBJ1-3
TGCGCCAGCAGCCAAGGGATCACGGGAGGCGCCATATATTTT
CASSQGITGGAIYF
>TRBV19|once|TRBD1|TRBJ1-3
TGTGCCAGTAGTTTCCGGACAGGGGGCTTCGGTGGAAACACCATATATTTT
CASSFRTGGFGGNTIYF
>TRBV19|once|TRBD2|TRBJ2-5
TGTGCCAGTGGAGCGGGAGGGACGACCCAAGAGACCCAGTACTTC
CASGAGGTTQETQYF
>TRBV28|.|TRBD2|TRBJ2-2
TGTGCCAGCAGCGTAGAACTAGCGGGAGGGGCCGGGGAGCTGTTTTTT
CASSVELAGGAGELFF
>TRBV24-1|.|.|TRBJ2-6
TGTGCCACCAGTGATGCAACAGGGTTATACTCTGGGGCCAACGTCCTGACTTTC
CATSDATGLYSGANVLTF
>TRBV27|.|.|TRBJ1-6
TGTGCCAGCAGTTTATCGGACCAGGGTAATTCACCCCTCCACTTT
CASSLSDQGNSPLHF
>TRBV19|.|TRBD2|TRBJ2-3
TGTGCCAGTAGTATATGGACTAGCGGGAGCTCAGATACGCAGTATTTT
CASSIWTSGSSDTQYF
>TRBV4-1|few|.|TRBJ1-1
TGCGCCAGCAGCCAAAGAGACAGGGAAGCTTTCTTT
CASSQRDREAFF
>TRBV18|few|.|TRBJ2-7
TGTGCCAGCTCACCAGCAACTAAAGGAGAGCCCTACGAGCAGTACTTC
CASSPATKGEPYEQYF
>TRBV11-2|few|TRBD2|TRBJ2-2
TGTGCCAGCAGGGCCGGACTAGCGGGAACCGGGGAGCTGTTTTTT
CASRAGLAGTGELFF
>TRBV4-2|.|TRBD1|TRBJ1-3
TGTGCCAGCAGCCAAGGGGACAGGGGGAGAACTGGAAACACCATATATTTT
CASSQGDRGRTGNTIYF
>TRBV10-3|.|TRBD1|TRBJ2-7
TGTGCCATTCGGGACAGGGAATTATACGAGCAGTACTTC
CAIRDRELYEQYF
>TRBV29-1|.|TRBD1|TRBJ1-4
TGCAGCGTTGTGGTGGGGACAGCAAGTGAAAAACTGTTTTTT
CSVVVGTASEKLFF
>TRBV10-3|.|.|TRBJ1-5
TGTGCCATCAGTGAGCTTAATCAGCCCCAGCATTTT
CAISELNQPQHF
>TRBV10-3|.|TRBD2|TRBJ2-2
TGTGCCATCAGTGGGACTAGCGGGAGTCCGTCCGGGGAGCTGTTTTTT
CAISGTSGSPSGELFF
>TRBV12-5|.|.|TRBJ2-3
TGTGCTAGTGGTTTGGGGCTAGCGAGGGCAGATACGCAGTATTTT
CASGLGLARADTQYF
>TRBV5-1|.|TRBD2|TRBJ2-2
TGCGCCAGCAGCCAAAGGACTAGCGGGAGCTGTGGCGGGGAGCTGTTTTTT
CASSQRTSGSCGGELFF
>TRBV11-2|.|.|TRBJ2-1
TGTGCCAGCAGCTTAGAAGGCGGGGCTTACTCCTACAATGAGCAGTTCTTC
CASSLEGGAYSYNEQFF
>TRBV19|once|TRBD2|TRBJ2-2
TGTGCCAGTAGTAAAGGCCCGGGAGGCCCCACCGGGGAGCTGTTTTTT
CASSKGPGGPTGELFF